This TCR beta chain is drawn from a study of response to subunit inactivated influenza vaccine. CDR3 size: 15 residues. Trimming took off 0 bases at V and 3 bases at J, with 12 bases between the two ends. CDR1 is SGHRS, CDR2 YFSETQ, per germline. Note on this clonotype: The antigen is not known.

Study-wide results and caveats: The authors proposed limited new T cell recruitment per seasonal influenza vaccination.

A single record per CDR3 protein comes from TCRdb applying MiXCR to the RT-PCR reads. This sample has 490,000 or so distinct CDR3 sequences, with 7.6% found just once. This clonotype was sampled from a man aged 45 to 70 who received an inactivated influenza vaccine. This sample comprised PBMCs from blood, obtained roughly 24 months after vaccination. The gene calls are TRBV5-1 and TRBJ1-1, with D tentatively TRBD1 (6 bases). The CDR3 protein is CASSLVTGSYTEAFF. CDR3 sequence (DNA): TGCGCCAGCAGCTTGGTTACAGGGAGTTACACTGAAGCTTTCTTT.